What follows are 18 T cell receptor beta chains derived from one specimen sequenced in a study of CD8 T cells in ankylosing spondylitis (dated by TCRdb to about 2017). The library came from 5' RACE. The sample was run on an Illumina HiSeq 2500. TCRdb passed the public sequencing reads through fastp at Q25 and MiXCR, retaining productive beta sequences. Each entry merges the rows of one CDR3 protein and shows their most common DNA and genes. For this sample the table gives about 200,000 distinct CDR3 sequences, of which more than 10% were detected only once. 16% of the sample belongs to the ten largest clones. Specimen: blood, either unsorted or a sorted T cell fraction (not recorded which). These receptors were taken from a male donor with ankylosing spondylitis or in good health (not recorded which).

The chain recombines TRBV11-2 with TRBJ1-5; D might be TRBD1 (5 bases). The germline V and J ends were trimmed by 4 bases and 7 bases, with 14 bases remaining between them. Germline CDR1 is SGHAT and CDR2 is FQNNGV. The CDR3 runs to 14 residues. The CDR3 loop reads CASSSYQGGQPQHF. CDR3 sequence (DNA): TGTGCCAGCAGCTCCTACCAGGGTGGGCAGCCCCAGCATTTT.

The chain links TRBV3-1 to TRBJ2-6, with D tentatively TRBD1 (5 bases). Germline assignment: CDR1 LGHDT and CDR2 YNNKEL (reference sequence). The CDR3 loop spans 18 amino acids. V lost 2 bases and J lost 4, with 18 bases in between. CDR3 sequence (DNA): TGTGCCAGCAGCCAATTTATATGGGGCGCTTCCGGGGCCAACGTCCTGACTTTC. This encodes CASSQFIWGASGANVLTF.

The chain has TRBV5-1 and TRBJ2-7; D may correspond to TRBD1 or TRBD2 (5 bases each). This CDR3 region has 14 residues. CDR1 SGHRS and CDR2 YFSETQ come from the germline V gene. Trimming removed 3 bases at V and 2 bases at J, with 12 bases between. Written as DNA, the CDR3 is TGCGCCAGCAGCTCCGGGACGGCCACCTACGAGCAGTACTTC. Its translation: CASSSGTATYEQYF.

The J gene is TRBJ2-6, the V gene TRBV6-4; 9 bases fit TRBD1. Germline V lookup: CDR1 MRHNA, CDR2 SNTAGT. The CDR3 extends over 17 amino acids. J gave up 1 base and V 6 bases, and 7 bases lay outside the gene matches. The CDR3 sequence: CASSRTGEGSGANVLTF. The CDR3 DNA sequence: TGTGCCAGCAGCAGGACAGGGGAGGGGTCTGGGGCCAACGTCCTGACTTTC.

The genes are TRBV20-1 and TRBJ2-1, with unresolved D. The CDR3 is 14 amino acids. Germline V CDR1 and CDR2: DFQATT, SNEGSKA (reference sequence). Trimming cost V 3 bases and J 0 bases, with 9 bases left between them. In nucleotides, the CDR3 is TGCAGTGCTAGTGAGCGATTCTCCTACAATGAGCAGTTCTTC. Its protein is CSASERFSYNEQFF.

Regarding this clonotype: Given a much more abundant clone one base away, this may be a read error. The J gene is TRBJ2-5, the V gene TRBV3-1, with D maybe TRBD2 (6 bases). This CDR3 spans 18 amino acids. CDR1 is LGHDT, CDR2 YNNKEL, per germline (reference sequence). This CDR3 reads CANSQKWGEVSEQETQYF. Written as DNA, the CDR3 is TGTGCCAACAGCCAAAAATGGGGGGAGGTGTCGGAGCAAGAGACCCAGTACTTC.

The sample holds a few counts of this clonotype. V gene TRBV4-1 combines with J gene TRBJ2-5, with a tentative D call TRBD2 (6 bases). Trimming took off 0 bases at V and 2 bases at J, with 13 bases between the two ends. Per the germline V gene, CDR1 is MGHRA and CDR2 is YSYEKL. The CDR3 has 16 amino acids. The CDR3 reads CASSQEFSGWQETQYF. The CDR3 bases are TGCGCCAGCAGCCAAGAGTTTAGCGGATGGCAAGAGACCCAGTACTTC.

In this sample, this clonotype turned up a few times. The germline gene is not matched at one end of the junction; a read error may be the cause. The chain couples TRBV4-1 to TRBJ1-1, with TRBD1 matching over 7 bases. The CDR3 contains 15 residues. The germline gives CDR1 MGHRA, CDR2 YSYEKL. The CDR3 DNA reads TGCGCCAGCAGACAAGGCACCCAGGGGGGAGACGGAGCTTTCTTT. This translates into CASRQGTQGGDGAFF.

As DNA, the CDR3 is TGTGCCAGCAGCTCGGATCAGTACAATGAGCAGTTCTTC. The encoded protein is CASSSDQYNEQFF. This sequence joins TRBV7-7 and TRBJ2-1; D gene uncertain. V was clipped by 4 bases and J by 4 bases, with 8 bases between them. The length of the CDR3 is 13 residues. The germline V gene encodes CDR1 SSHAT and CDR2 FNYEAQ (reference sequence).

This clonotype came up a few times. The chain combines TRBV19 with TRBJ2-1, with 13 bases fitting TRBD2. Unmatched junction bases numbered 8, after V lost 3 bases and J lost 0 bases. Germline assignment: CDR1 LNHDA and CDR2 SQIVND (reference sequence). This CDR3 is 19 amino acids long. CDR3 bases: TGTGCCAGTAGTATGGGACTAGCGGGGATTGAGGCCTCCTACAATGAGCAGTTCTTC. Its protein is CASSMGLAGIEASYNEQFF.

The chain carries TRBV4-1 and TRBJ1-2; no firm D call. CDR1 MGHRA and CDR2 YSYEKL come from the germline V gene. This CDR3 has 16 amino acids. Trimming removed 2 bases from V and 2 bases from J, with 15 bases in between. The CDR3 here is CASSQTPNGRNYGYTF. DNA for the CDR3: TGCGCCAGCAGCCAAACTCCTAATGGACGGAACTATGGCTACACCTTC.

The chain combines TRBV4-1 with TRBJ2-7; maybe TRBD2 (6 bases). Per germline, CDR1 MGHRA and CDR2 YSYEKL. This CDR3 region has 15 residues. V was clipped by 1 base and J by 6 bases, with 16 bases between them. This chain's CDR3 is CASSQVEDGGFEQYF. The CDR3, as DNA: TGCGCCAGCAGCCAAGTCGAGGATGGAGGGTTCGAGCAGTACTTC.

The J gene is TRBJ2-2, the V gene TRBV5-1; D possibly corresponds to TRBD2 (5 bases). CDR1 and CDR2 (germline): SGHRS, YFSETQ. V lost 4 bases and J lost 4, with 14 bases in between. The CDR3 runs 15 residues. CDR3 sequence: CASSASARGTGELFF. As DNA, the CDR3 is TGCGCCAGCAGCGCATCCGCCCGGGGCACCGGGGAGCTGTTTTTT.

The J gene is TRBJ1-1, the V gene TRBV6-5, with D perhaps matching TRBD1 (5 bases). CDR1 is MNHEY and CDR2 is SVGAGI in the germline V gene. This CDR3 comprises 15 residues. Trimming pared 4 bases from V and 0 bases from J, leaving 12 bases between. The CDR3 sequence is CASSSWDALNTEAFF. The CDR3 DNA follows: TGTGCCAGCAGTTCTTGGGACGCACTGAACACTGAAGCTTTCTTT.

This clonotype was seen at least ten times. The V gene is TRBV6-4, the J gene TRBJ2-1; the D gene is possibly TRBD1 (6 bases). The CDR3 sequence is 15 residues long. With 3 bases removed from V and 5 bases from J, the gap between germline ends came to 14 bases. Germline V gene sequence: CDR1 MRHNA, CDR2 SNTAGT. CDR3 loop: CASSEPGADHNEQFF. In DNA form, the CDR3 reads TGTGCCAGCAGTGAGCCAGGGGCAGACCACAATGAGCAGTTCTTC.

This clonotype was counted at least ten times. This chain uses TRBV12-5 with TRBJ1-1; 8 bases line up with TRBD1. This CDR3 spans 15 amino acids. The junction had 5 bases not matched to a gene; V was cut back by 0 bases and J by 5 bases. Looked up from germline, CDR1 is LGHNT and CDR2 is FRNRAP. DNA for the CDR3: TGTGCTAGTGGTTTGGTCGACAGGGGAGGGACTGAAGCTTTCTTT. Its translation is CASGLVDRGGTEAFF.

The chain is built from TRBV28 and TRBJ2-4; D is perhaps TRBD1 (5 bases). The germline V gene has CDR1 MDHEN and CDR2 SYDVKM. The CDR3 runs 16 residues. V gave up 6 bases and J gave up 5 bases, with 20 bases separating them. The chain's CDR3 is CASSDRAIYYENIQYF. The CDR3 DNA is TGTGCCAGCAGCGACAGAGCCATCTACTATGAAAACATTCAGTACTTC.

Only a few counts were recorded for this clonotype. The chain couples TRBV4-2 to TRBJ2-2; 14 bases are a match to TRBD2. Germline values: CDR1 LGHNA, CDR2 YNFKEQ. J was trimmed by 7 bases and V by 0 bases; bases with no gene match: 4. The CDR3 consists of 17 residues. Here the CDR3 DNA reads TGTGCCAGCAGCCAAGATGGGACTAGCGGGGGCAGCGGGGAGCTGTTTTTT. Translating it yields CASSQDGTSGGSGELFF.